This T cell receptor beta chain derives from a study of T cell repertoires in cytomegalovirus infection (dated by TCRdb to between 2017 and 2020). Notes on the research overall: The HLA type of each donor mattered for the analysis, because public TCR beta signatures pointed to carriage of CMV infection along with the matching HLA type. The paper as a whole reports these results and caveats: In the ex vivo response, HLA-C-restricted CMV-specific TCR beta clonotypes were dominant, and in two of eight donors the single most frequent clonotype came from this HLA-C-restricted group. Cumulative frequency of public TCR beta family members discriminated carriers of CMV infection plus the relevant HLA type in this cohort and an independent 352-donor cohort.

On this clonotype: What this receptor recognizes is not known. Qualities for individual bases were not recorded, and no much larger clone is one base off.

The instrument was an Illumina HiSeq 1500. Through fastp at Q25 and MiXCR, TCRdb rebuilt clones from the public reads, retaining in-frame beta chains. Each CDR3 protein gets just one entry, which takes the most common genes and DNA from the rows behind it. For this sample the table gives around 180,000 distinct CDR3 sequences, of which roughly 20% were detected only once. The top ten clonotypes cover about 2.9% of the sample. From the cysteine through the phenylalanine, the CDR3 covers 14 amino acids. Only the CDR3 part of the read is kept: 42 bases, read in frame from the first base. V loses 0 bases, J loses 4 bases, and the germline ends lie 10 bases apart. Sequences SGHNT (CDR1) and YENEEA (CDR2) are obtained from the germline V gene.

The V and J segments used are TRBV11-3 and TRBJ2-7; there is no confident call for the D gene. Sequencing was carried out using PBMCs. The sequence derives from a human donor in good health (CMV status not recorded). Some clones in this sample may be carry-over from other donors' samples. This receptor has the CDR3 CASSLDSAGYEQYF. The DNA reads TGTGCCAGCAGCTTAGACTCAGCTGGGTACGAGCAGTACTTC.